The 6 T cell receptor beta chains presented below share a single source sample, sequenced in a study of T-cell reconstitution after alpha-beta-depleted transplantation in children. Preparing the TCRbeta library involved the use of unique molecular identifiers. TCRdb ran MiXCR on the PCR reads and lists one entry per CDR3 protein. The data contain a few hundred thousand distinct CDR3 sequences, around a tenth of them singletons. Sample: PBMCs from the stem cell graft donor, taken from the stem cell graft. The receptors shown here come from a human donor who donated a stem cell graft to a child with acute lymphoblastic leukemia.

This clonotype was counted many times. J is TRBJ2-1 and V is TRBV5-1; 7 nucleotides match TRBD2. CDR1 and CDR2 from the germline V gene are SGHRS and YFSETQ. This CDR3 has 16 residues. J was trimmed by 0 bases and V by 0 bases; bases with no gene match: 3. The CDR3 region is CASSLVAGDSYNEQFF. For the CDR3, the DNA is TGCGCCAGCAGCTTGGTAGCGGGTGACTCCTACAATGAGCAGTTCTTC.

In this sample, this clonotype turned up many times. The genes are TRBV20-1 and TRBJ2-1, with 12 bases lining up with TRBD2. This CDR3 has 15 residues. The V gene's germline CDR1 is DFQATT and CDR2 SNEGSKA (reference sequence). The V segment lost 6 bases and the J segment 6 bases; nucleotides outside the gene matches: 9. The DNA for the CDR3 is TGCAGTGCCCCGACTAGCGGGAGAACTTTCAATGAGCAGTTCTTC. Translated, it gives CSAPTSGRTFNEQFF.

This clonotype was seen more than once but under ten times. The chain couples TRBV7-9 to TRBJ2-3; D not resolved. Germline assignment: CDR1 SEHNR and CDR2 FQNEAQ (reference sequence). CDR3 size: 17 residues. The V end was cut by 5 bases, the J end by 0 bases, with 18 bases between. The CDR3 nucleotides are TGTGCCAGCAGCCCCCGAGGTTACACCGCTAGCACAGATACGCAGTATTTT. This sequence encodes CASSPRGYTASTDTQYF.

This clonotype was counted at least ten times. V and J are TRBV28 and TRBJ1-2; TRBD1 aligns across 8 bases. J lost 5 bases, V lost 4 bases, and 3 bases had no gene match. This CDR3 is 13 amino acids long. The germline V gene encodes CDR1 MDHEN and CDR2 SYDVKM. In DNA form, the CDR3 reads TGTGCCAGCAGTTGGAGACAGGGGTATGGCTACACCTTC. Its translation is CASSWRQGYGYTF.

The chain links TRBV27 to TRBJ2-5, with 8 nucleotides matching TRBD2. CDR3 size: 18 residues. V lost 5 bases and J lost 3; bases outside the gene matches: 17. Germline CDR1 and CDR2: MNHEY and SMNVEV (reference sequence). CDR3 region: CASSPLPGGGKVEETQYF. CDR3 nucleotide sequence: TGTGCCAGCAGTCCCCTACCGGGAGGGGGGAAGGTAGAAGAGACCCAGTACTTC.

This clonotype was detected only a few times. The V and J genes are TRBV4-3 and TRBJ1-2; unclear D gene. The CDR3 contains 14 residues. Germline CDR1 and CDR2: LGHNA and YSLEER. V gave up 3 bases and J gave up 4 bases, with 12 bases separating them. The CDR3, as DNA: TGCGCCAGCAGCCACGACTCAGGCCTCTATGGCTACACCTTC. Translation gives CASSHDSGLYGYTF.